This TCR beta chain was identified during a study of OX40 agonist ivuxolimab in advanced cancers. The data were produced by immunoSEQ multiplex PCR, yet TCRdb's version contains in-frame clones alone and is incomplete. The table records 70,000 to 80,000 clones, around 88% of them present only once. Trimming removed 1 base at V and 1 base at J, with 10 bases between. Germline values: CDR1 MGHRA, CDR2 YSYEKL. The CDR3 is made up of 15 amino acids. The sample was CD4+ or CD8+ T cells sorted from blood, taken in a trial of the OX40 agonist ivuxolimab. The chain has TRBV4-1 and TRBJ2-5; weak D call: TRBD1 (5 bases). The sequence derives from an adult with an advanced solid tumor such as melanoma, head and neck, liver or kidney cancer. The CDR3 here is CASSQVGRTQETQYF. The CDR3 coding sequence is TGCGCCAGCAGCCAAGTGGGGCGGACCCAAGAGACCCAGTACTTC.